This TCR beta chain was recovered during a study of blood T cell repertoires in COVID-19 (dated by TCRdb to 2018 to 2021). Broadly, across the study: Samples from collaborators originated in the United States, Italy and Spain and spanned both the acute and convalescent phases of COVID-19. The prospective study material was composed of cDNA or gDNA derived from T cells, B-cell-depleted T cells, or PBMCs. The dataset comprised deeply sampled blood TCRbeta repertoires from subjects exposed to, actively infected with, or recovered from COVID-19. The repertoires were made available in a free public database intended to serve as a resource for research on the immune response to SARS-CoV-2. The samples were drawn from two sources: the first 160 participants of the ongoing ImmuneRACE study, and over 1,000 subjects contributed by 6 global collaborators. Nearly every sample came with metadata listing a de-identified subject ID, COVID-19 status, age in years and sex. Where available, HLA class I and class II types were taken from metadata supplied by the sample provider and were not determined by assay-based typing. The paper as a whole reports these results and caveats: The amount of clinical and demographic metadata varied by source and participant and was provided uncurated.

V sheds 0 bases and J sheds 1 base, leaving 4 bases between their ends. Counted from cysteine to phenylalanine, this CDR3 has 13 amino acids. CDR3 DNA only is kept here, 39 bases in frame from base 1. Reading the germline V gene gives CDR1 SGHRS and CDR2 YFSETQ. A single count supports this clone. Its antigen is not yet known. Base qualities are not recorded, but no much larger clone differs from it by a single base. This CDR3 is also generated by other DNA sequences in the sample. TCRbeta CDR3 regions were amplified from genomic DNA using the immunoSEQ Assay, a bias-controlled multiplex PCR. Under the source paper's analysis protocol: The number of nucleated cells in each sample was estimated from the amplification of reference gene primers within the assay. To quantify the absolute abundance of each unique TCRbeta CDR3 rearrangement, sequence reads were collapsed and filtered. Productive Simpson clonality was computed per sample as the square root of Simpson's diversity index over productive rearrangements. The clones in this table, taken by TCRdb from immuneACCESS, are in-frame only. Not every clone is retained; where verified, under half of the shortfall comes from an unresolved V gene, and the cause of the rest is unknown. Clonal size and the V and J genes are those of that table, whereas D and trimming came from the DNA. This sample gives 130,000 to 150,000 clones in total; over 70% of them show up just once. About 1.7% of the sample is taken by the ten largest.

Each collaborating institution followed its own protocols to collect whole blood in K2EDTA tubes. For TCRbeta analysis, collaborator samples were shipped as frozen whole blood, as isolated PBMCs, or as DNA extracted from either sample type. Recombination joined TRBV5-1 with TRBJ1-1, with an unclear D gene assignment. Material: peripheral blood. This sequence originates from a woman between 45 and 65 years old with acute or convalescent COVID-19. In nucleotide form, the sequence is TGCGCCAGCAGCTTGGGGGCGAACACTGAAGCTTTCTTT. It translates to CASSLGANTEAFF.